A single sample gave rise to the 23 T cell receptor beta chains below, sequenced in a study of CD8+CD57+ T cells in acquired aplastic anemia (dated by TCRdb to the late 2010s). The instrument was an Illumina HiSeq 2000. Profiling of TCR beta VDJ combinations and CDR3 sequences used genomic DNA as the template. TCRdb redid the processing of the public reads, applying fastp at Q25 and MiXCR, and retained in-frame beta chains. Each CDR3 protein appears once, grouped with its most common genes and DNA. Here the sample has roughly 200,000 distinct CDR3 sequences; more than 60% occur a single time. The leading ten clones occupy about 39% of the sample. The patients picked for sequencing were ones in whom flow cytometry had shown an expansion of CD8+CD57+ cells. Sequenced material: sorted CD4+, CD8+, or CD8+CD57+ T cells (not recorded which) from PBMCs. These receptors were taken from a human donor with aplastic anemia.

This clonotype has just a few counts. The chain has TRBV7-9 and TRBJ1-6; D uncertain. CDR3 length: 14 amino acids. Germline CDR1 and CDR2: SEHNR and FQNEAQ (reference sequence). Trimming cost V 1 base and J 7 bases, with 8 bases left between them. CDR3 in amino acids: CASSLGPANSPLHF. The CDR3 DNA follows: TGTGCCAGCAGCTTAGGGCCGGCGAATTCACCCCTCCACTTT.

A few counts support this clonotype. This chain connects TRBV4-2 to TRBJ2-1, with a possible D match to TRBD2 (5 bases). Looked up from germline, CDR1 is LGHNA and CDR2 is YNFKEQ. The V and J ends lost 6 bases and 6 bases respectively, with 27 bases between them. This CDR3 contains 18 residues. The CDR3 reads CASSPISRRGIEGNEQFF. CDR3 in DNA: TGTGCCAGCAGTCCCATCTCCCGGAGAGGAATAGAGGGCAATGAGCAGTTCTTC.

The sample holds many counts of this clonotype. The V call is TRBV19, the J call TRBJ1-5; D ambiguous. In germline, CDR1 is LNHDA, CDR2 SQIVND (reference sequence). This CDR3 is built from 12 residues. Trimming left V 3 bases short and J 10 bases short, with 10 bases between. CDR3 protein: CASSIGESPQHF. In nucleotides, the CDR3 is TGTGCCAGTAGTATTGGTGAGTCCCCCCAGCATTTT.

The chain carries TRBV29-1 and TRBJ1-2, with TRBD1 matching 10 bases. Per the germline V gene, CDR1 is SQVTM and CDR2 is ANQGSEA. The CDR3 sequence is 13 residues long. V lost 4 bases and J lost 8; bases outside the gene matches: 7. The CDR3 sequence is CSVALGQGMGYTF. The CDR3 DNA follows: TGCAGCGTTGCTCTGGGACAGGGGATGGGCTACACCTTC. The full variable domain, with the rest looked up from reference TRBV29-1 and TRBJ1-2, is SAVISQKPSRDICQRGTSLTIQCQVDSQVTMMFWYRQQPGQSLTLIATANQGSEATYESGFVIDKFPISRPNLTFSTLTVSNMSPEDSSIYLCSVALGQGMGYTFGSGTRLTVV.

The rearrangement joins TRBV20-1 to TRBJ1-2, with 9 bases identical to TRBD1. This CDR3 has 12 amino acids. The germline CDR1 and CDR2 sequences are DFQATT and SNEGSKA (reference sequence). V lost 4 bases and J lost 6; bases outside the gene matches: 3. CDR3 DNA sequence: TGCAGTGCTACAACAGGGGGCAATGGCTACACCTTC. It specifies CSATTGGNGYTF.

The chain recombines TRBV5-5 with TRBJ1-4, with TRBD1 as a possible D gene (5 bases). Between the trimmed V and J ends, which lost 0 bases and 4 bases, there was a span of 10 bases. This CDR3 spans 15 amino acids. CDR1 SGHKS and CDR2 YYEKEE come from the germline V gene (reference sequence). The chain's CDR3 is CASSLGGSHNEKLFF. The DNA for the CDR3 is TGTGCCAGCAGCTTGGGGGGCAGTCATAATGAAAAACTGTTTTTT. Variable domain in full (rest from reference TRBV5-5 and TRBJ1-4): DAGVTQSPTHLIKTRGQQVTLRCSPISGHKSVSWYQQVLGQGPQFIFQYYEKEERGRGNFPDRFSARQFPNYSSELNVNALLLGDSALYLCASSLGGSHNEKLFFGSGTQLSVL.

The V gene is TRBV7-2, the J gene TRBJ1-5; 7 positions agree with TRBD1. The germline V gene has CDR1 SGHTA and CDR2 FQGNSA. This CDR3 contains 15 residues. V shed 1 base, J shed 6 bases, and the junction held 6 bases outside the gene matches. CDR3 DNA sequence: TGTGCCAGCAGCTTAGGTGTGGGGGACAGTCAGCCCCAGCATTTT. It yields the protein CASSLGVGDSQPQHF. The whole variable domain, filled in from reference TRBV7-2 and TRBJ1-5, reads GAGVSQSPSNKVTEKGKDVELRCDPISGHTALYWYRQSLGQGLEFLIYFQGNSAPDKSGLPSDRFSAERTGGSVSTLTIQRTQQEDSAVYLCASSLGVGDSQPQHFGDGTRLSIL.

The rearrangement links TRBV7-9 to TRBJ2-5; no reliable D call. The V gene's germline CDR1 is SEHNR and CDR2 FQNEAQ (reference sequence). This CDR3 region has 11 residues. V was cut by 2 bases and J by 5 bases, with 3 bases left in between. CDR3 loop: CASSLTETQYF. CDR3 nucleotides: TGTGCCAGCAGCTTAACCGAGACCCAGTACTTC.

This clonotype was counted ten times or more. V and J are TRBV5-1 and TRBJ2-7; 11 bases are shared with TRBD1. The CDR3 contains 14 residues. J gave up 5 bases and V 4 bases, and 5 bases lay outside the gene matches. Germline CDR1 is SGHRS and CDR2 is YFSETQ. This chain's CDR3 is CASSHGQGADEQYF. CDR3 DNA sequence: TGCGCCAGCAGCCACGGACAGGGGGCTGACGAGCAGTACTTC.

The chain employs TRBV2 and TRBJ1-2; possibly TRBD1 for D (5 bases). CDR1 SNHLY and CDR2 FYNNEI come from the germline V gene. This CDR3 contains 13 residues. V was shortened by 7 bases and J by 8 bases, with 17 bases between the two germline ends. The CDR3 DNA follows: TGTGCCAGCAACCCAAGTGGGGGAAGGGGCTACACCTTC. Its translation: CASNPSGGRGYTF.

This clonotype was observed many times. The rearrangement links TRBV10-1 to TRBJ2-2, with D possibly being TRBD1 (6 bases). The V gene lost 6 bases and the J gene lost 4 bases, with 9 bases spanning the gap. The CDR3 totals 13 residues. The germline V gene has CDR1 WNHNN and CDR2 SYGVQD (reference sequence). This CDR3 reads CASRRRGTGELFF. CDR3 coding DNA: TGCGCCAGCAGGCGCAGGGGCACCGGGGAGCTGTTTTTT.

In this sample, this clonotype turned up a few times. A much more abundant neighbour one base away suggests this may be a read error. The rearrangement links TRBV5-8 to TRBJ2-7; 12 bases line up with TRBD1. Germline loops: CDR1 SGHTS, CDR2 YDEGEE. The CDR3 consists of 15 residues. CDR3 loop: CAGSHGTGGTYEQYF. Here the CDR3 DNA reads TGTGCCGGCAGCCACGGGACAGGGGGCACCTACGAGCAGTACTTC.

This chain joins TRBV9 and TRBJ1-1; D perhaps matches TRBD1 (6 bases). CDR3 length equals 13 residues. Per the germline V gene, CDR1 is SGDLS and CDR2 is YYNGEE. V gave up 1 base and J gave up 4 bases, with 8 bases separating them. The CDR3 here is CASSVTGSTEAFF. CDR3 nucleotide sequence: TGTGCCAGCAGCGTAACAGGGTCCACTGAAGCTTTCTTT.

The chain carries TRBV7-6 and TRBJ1-3; D remains ambiguous. The V end was cut by 5 bases, the J end by 0 bases, with 11 bases between. CDR3 size: 15 residues. Germline lookup yields CDR1 SGHVS and CDR2 FNYEAQ. The CDR3 protein is CASSPGPNSGNTIYF. Written as DNA, the CDR3 is TGTGCCAGCAGCCCCGGACCGAACTCTGGAAACACCATATATTTT.

The chain has TRBV20-1 and TRBJ2-7; 9 nucleotides align to TRBD1. Trimming at V came to 6 bases and at J to 4 bases, leaving 10 bases not matched to a gene. This CDR3 contains 14 residues. Germline CDR1 DFQATT, CDR2 SNEGSKA (reference sequence). The CDR3 region is CSAPFRDRVYEQYF. CDR3 sequence (DNA): TGCAGTGCACCGTTCCGGGACAGGGTTTACGAGCAGTACTTC.

The V and J genes are TRBV10-1 and TRBJ1-4; no clear D gene. There are 16 residues in the CDR3. CDR1 is WNHNN and CDR2 is SYGVQD in the germline V gene (reference sequence). V gave up 6 bases and J gave up 0 bases, with 14 bases separating them. The CDR3, as DNA: TGCGCCAGCAGGCCCCTCCCGGGTGCAACTAATGAAAAACTGTTTTTT. Translation: CASRPLPGATNEKLFF.

This clonotype came up once. The chain carries TRBV10-1 and TRBJ2-1; D not resolved. V lost 2 bases and J 4 bases, leaving 3 bases between the germline ends. CDR1 and CDR2 (germline): WNHNN, SYGVQD (reference sequence). The CDR3 length is 12 residues. CDR3 loop: CASSEQYNEQFF. CDR3 coding DNA: TGCGCCAGCAGTGAGCAGTACAATGAGCAGTTCTTC.

The chain joins TRBV5-1 to TRBJ1-1; perhaps TRBD1 as D (6 bases). Trimming removed 7 bases from V and 1 base from J, with 11 bases in between. The CDR3 has 13 amino acids. Germline lookup yields CDR1 SGHRS and CDR2 YFSETQ. CDR3 residues: CASGTQGNTEAFF. DNA of the CDR3: TGCGCCAGCGGGACACAGGGGAACACTGAAGCTTTCTTT.

This clonotype was counted many times. The chain is built from TRBV19 and TRBJ2-7, with D tentatively TRBD2 (6 bases). The germline V gene encodes CDR1 LNHDA and CDR2 SQIVND (reference sequence). The V and J ends lost 5 bases and 2 bases respectively, with 13 bases between them. CDR3 length equals 14 residues. The CDR3, as DNA: TGTGCCAGTAGTCTACTGACGGGAGCCTACGAGCAGTACTTC. The encoded protein is CASSLLTGAYEQYF.

The chain is built from TRBV10-3 and TRBJ1-5; D might be TRBD1 (5 bases). The V end lost 11 bases, the J end lost 4 bases, and 12 bases lay between the germline ends. Germline V CDR1 and CDR2: ENHRY, SYGVKD. The CDR3 contains 12 residues. The CDR3 sequence is CAAGTDNQPQHF. DNA of the CDR3: TGTGCCGCCGGGACGGATAATCAGCCCCAGCATTTT.

The chain joins TRBV27 to TRBJ2-7, with no clear D. The ends were cut back, 6 bases at V and 6 bases at J, with 12 bases in the middle. Germline CDR1 MNHEY, CDR2 SMNVEV (reference sequence). The CDR3 covers 12 residues. This CDR3 is CASRTDGPEQYF. CDR3 nucleotide sequence: TGTGCCAGCAGAACAGACGGACCCGAGCAGTACTTC.

The rearrangement uses TRBV10-3 and TRBJ2-7; no definite D call. CDR3 size: 16 residues. Germline CDR1 and CDR2: ENHRY and SYGVKD. Between the trimmed V and J ends, which lost 0 bases and 2 bases, there was a span of 14 bases. This CDR3 reads CAISESGREYTYEQYF. Written as DNA, the CDR3 is TGTGCCATCAGTGAGTCTGGCAGAGAATACACCTACGAGCAGTACTTC.

The chain couples TRBV5-1 to TRBJ2-1; 9 bases agree with TRBD2. Germline CDR1 and CDR2: SGHRS and YFSETQ. With V trimmed by 0 bases and J by 3 bases, 1 base remained unmatched. There are 15 residues in the CDR3. CDR3 DNA: TGCGCCAGCAGCTTGGAACTAGCGGGCTACAATGAGCAGTTCTTC. Translation: CASSLELAGYNEQFF.